These T cell receptor beta chains were read from a single sample in a study of cytomegalovirus exposure and HLA in healthy donors. Generated by immunoSEQ multiplex PCR, the TCRdb table keeps only in-frame clones and is missing some. The table includes around 120,000 clones, around 83% detected once. Sequenced input: PBMCs. Receptors were obtained from a girl aged 2 to 10 in good health and CMV-seronegative. The CDR3 runs from the conserved cysteine through the conserved F or W. A D gene is named only where the DNA matches it firmly. Rows may omit the clone size; those that give it use once, few, many or a size class.

>NA|15|TRBJ2-1|TRBV19|NA
CASSIDRGLFIEQFF
TGTGCCAGTAGTATAGACCGTGGCCTTTTTATTGAGCAGTTCTTC
>NA|16|TRBJ2-3|TRBV7-9|NA
CASSLASASSADTQYF
TGTGCCAGCAGCTTAGCTTCGGCTAGCTCGGCAGATACGCAGTATTTT
>NA|15|TRBJ2-5|TRBV28|TRBD1
CASSLTTGGTETQYF
TGTGCCAGCAGTCTCACCACAGGGGGGACGGAGACCCAGTACTTC
>NA|13|TRBJ2-1|TRBV27|NA
CASSFLVEDEQFF
TGTGCCAGCAGCTTTCTAGTGGAAGATGAGCAGTTCTTC
>few|19|TRBJ2-3|TRBV7-2|TRBD2
CASSLRWAGEAGGTDTQYF
TGTGCCAGCAGCTTAAGGTGGGCGGGGGAGGCCGGTGGCACAGATACGCAGTATTTT
>NA|15|TRBJ2-3|TRBV28|TRBD2
CASSFKREEADTQYF
TGTGCCAGCAGTTTCAAGCGGGAGGAGGCAGATACGCAGTATTTT
>NA|15|TRBJ2-3|TRBV18|NA
CASSLRTAFTDTQYF
TGTGCCAGCTCACTCCGGACAGCCTTCACAGATACGCAGTATTTT
>NA|18|TRBJ2-1|TRBV7-2|TRBD2
CASSIRGLAGVAYNEQFF
TGTGCCAGCAGCATTAGAGGGCTAGCGGGAGTGGCTTACAATGAGCAGTTCTTC
>NA|17|TRBJ2-3|TRBV7-7|NA
CASSPDRGGPSTDTQYF
TGTGCTAGCAGCCCCGATCGCGGGGGCCCTAGCACAGATACGCAGTATTTT
>NA|16|TRBJ2-3|TRBV25-1|TRBD2
CASTWGTSGTTDTQYF
TGTGCCAGCACATGGGGAACTAGCGGCACCACAGATACGCAGTATTTT
>NA|14|TRBJ2-7|TRBV15|NA
CATSRRTNAYEQYF
TGTGCCACCAGCAGGAGGACAAACGCTTACGAGCAGTACTTC
>NA|18|TRBJ1-3|TRBV21-1|NA
CASSKCGDRALAGNTIYF
TGTGCCAGCAGCAAATGTGGGGACAGGGCGCTGGCTGGAAACACCATATATTTT
>NA|14|TRBJ1-4|TRBV6-1|NA
CASSVLQGNEKLFF
TGTGCCAGCAGTGTTCTGCAGGGTAATGAAAAACTGTTTTTT
>few|14|TRBJ1-4|TRBV7-8|NA
CASSSPETAEKLFF
TGTGCCAGCAGCTCCCCCGAGACAGCAGAAAAACTGTTTTTT
>NA|13|TRBJ2-4|TRBV4-3|NA
CASSQAGDYIQYF
TGCGCCAGCAGCCAGGCAGGGGATTACATTCAGTACTTC
>NA|12|TRBJ1-1|TRBV16|NA
CASSQWGVGAFF
TGTGCCAGCAGCCAATGGGGGGTTGGAGCTTTCTTT
>NA|13|TRBJ2-1|TRBV5-1|TRBD2
CASRDYRYNEQFF
TGCGCCAGCCGGGACTACCGATACAATGAGCAGTTCTTC
>NA|16|TRBJ2-5|TRBV7-2|TRBD2
CASAETRGASWETQYF
TGTGCCAGCGCCGAGACGCGGGGGGCCAGTTGGGAGACCCAGTACTTC
>NA|13|TRBJ1-2|TRBV7-9|NA
CASSSWGGGGYTF
TGTGCCAGCAGCTCGTGGGGGGGAGGTGGCTACACCTTC
>NA|11|TRBJ1-6|TRBV7-6|NA
CASSLGGHLHF
TGTGCCAGCAGCTTAGGGGGCCACCTCCACTTT
>NA|17|TRBJ2-1|TRBV10-3|TRBD2
CAISGSGRAERYNEQFF
TGTGCCATCAGTGGTAGCGGGAGGGCCGAGCGATACAATGAGCAGTTCTTC
>NA|15|TRBJ2-3|TRBV11-2|NA
CASSLVTVSTDTQYF
TGTGCCAGCAGCTTAGTGACAGTTAGCACAGATACGCAGTATTTT
>NA|14|TRBJ2-7|TRBV4-1|NA
CASSPPGAIDEQYF
TGCGCCAGCAGCCCGCCAGGGGCGATCGACGAGCAGTACTTC
>NA|13|TRBJ2-7|TRBV10-1|NA
CASSEGISYEQYF
TGCGCCAGCAGTGAGGGCATCTCCTACGAGCAGTACTTC
>NA|16|TRBJ1-2|TRBV4-3|NA
CASSQGYRPANYGYTF
TGCGCCAGCAGCCAGGGTTACAGGCCCGCTAACTATGGCTACACCTTC
>NA|14|TRBJ2-7|TRBV18|TRBD1
CASSPRQGTYEQYF
TGTGCCAGCTCACCTAGACAGGGAACCTACGAGCAGTACTTC
>NA|17|TRBJ2-5|TRBV14|TRBD2
CASSIGGRDWFQETQYF
TGTGCCAGCTCAATAGGCGGGAGAGATTGGTTTCAAGAGACCCAGTACTTC
>NA|13|TRBJ1-5|TRBV10-3|NA
CAISLGGNQPQHF
TGTGCCATCAGTTTAGGAGGCAATCAGCCCCAGCATTTT
>NA|15|TRBJ2-1|TRBV11-2|TRBD1
CASSPGQGGYNEQFF
TGTGCCAGCAGCCCCGGACAGGGCGGGTACAATGAGCAGTTCTTC
>once|15|TRBJ2-7|TRBV4-2|NA
CASSQPDRLSEEQYF
TGTGCCAGCAGCCAACCCGACAGGCTATCGGAAGAGCAGTACTTC
>NA|18|TRBJ1-4|TRBV28|TRBD1
CASSFGTGQLATNEKLFF
TGTGCCAGCAGTTTCGGGACAGGGCAACTTGCAACTAATGAAAAACTGTTTTTT
>NA|16|TRBJ2-7|TRBV7-2|TRBD1
CASSLVPTGPSYEQYF
TGTGCCAGCAGCTTAGTCCCGACAGGGCCATCCTACGAGCAGTACTTC
>NA|14|TRBJ1-1|TRBV10-3|TRBD1
CAIKAQGEFAEAFF
TGTGCCATCAAGGCTCAGGGGGAATTCGCTGAAGCTTTCTTT
>NA|13|TRBJ2-5|TRBV27|NA
CASSFKGAETQYF
TGTGCCAGCAGTTTCAAAGGGGCAGAGACCCAGTACTTC
>NA|13|TRBJ2-5|TRBV5-6|TRBD1
CASSFTGGETQYF
TGTGCCAGCAGCTTCACAGGGGGGGAGACCCAGTACTTC
>NA|13|TRBJ1-1|TRBV6-5|TRBD1
CASSYRDRLEAFF
TGTGCCAGCAGTTACCGGGACAGGCTTGAAGCTTTCTTT
>few|15|TRBJ1-1|TRBV5-1|TRBD1
CASSLTGTGGREAFF
TGCGCCAGCAGCTTGACCGGGACAGGGGGTAGGGAAGCTTTCTTT
>once|15|TRBJ1-5|TRBV7-2|NA
CASSFTGSSNQPQHF
TGTGCCAGCAGCTTTACAGGGAGTAGCAATCAGCCCCAGCATTTT
>NA|14|TRBJ2-1|TRBV2|NA
CASSESGSYNEQFF
TGTGCCAGCAGTGAATCGGGGTCCTACAATGAGCAGTTCTTC
>NA|14|TRBJ2-1|TRBV27|NA
CASSLTDTYNEQFF
TGTGCCAGCAGTTTGACAGATACCTACAATGAGCAGTTCTTC
>NA|12|TRBJ2-7|TRBV7-9|NA
CASSLSSYEQYF
TGTGCCAGCAGCTTAAGCTCCTACGAGCAGTACTTC
>NA|13|TRBJ1-1|TRBV10-3|NA
CAIEETANTEAFF
TGTGCCATCGAAGAGACAGCGAACACTGAAGCTTTCTTT
>NA|15|TRBJ2-5|TRBV10-1|TRBD2
CASSESLAGGETQYF
TGCGCCAGCAGTGAGTCACTAGCGGGAGGGGAGACCCAGTACTTC
>NA|17|TRBJ1-1|TRBV7-6|NA
CASSLTIPGGWNTEAFF
TGTGCCAGCAGCTTGACGATCCCCGGGGGGTGGAACACTGAAGCTTTCTTT
>once|16|TRBJ2-7|TRBV19|TRBD1
CASSETGAGNSYEQYF
TGTGCCAGTAGCGAGACAGGGGCGGGGAACTCCTACGAGCAGTACTTC
>NA|17|TRBJ2-3|TRBV5-4|TRBD2
CASTNGVLAGGRDTQYF
TGTGCCAGCACTAATGGGGTATTGGCGGGGGGGCGAGATACGCAGTATTTT
>NA|14|TRBJ2-5|TRBV6-1|TRBD2
CASRTGLAGETQYF
TGTGCCAGCAGAACGGGACTAGCCGGCGAGACCCAGTACTTC
>NA|13|TRBJ2-5|TRBV6-5|TRBD2
CASRTLAEETQYF
TGTGCCAGCAGAACACTAGCGGAAGAGACCCAGTACTTC
>NA|15|TRBJ1-1|TRBV19|NA
CASSTGRGMNTEAFF
TGTGCCAGTAGTACGGGGCGGGGAATGAACACTGAAGCTTTCTTT
>NA|13|TRBJ2-5|TRBV19|NA
CASSIGRRETQYF
TGTGCCAGTAGTATTGGCAGGCGAGAGACCCAGTACTTC
>few|16|TRBJ2-1|TRBV7-9|NA
CASSLSGPKNYNEQFF
TGTGCCAGCAGCCTGAGCGGGCCAAAAAACTACAATGAGCAGTTCTTC
>NA|15|TRBJ1-3|TRBV11-2|TRBD1
CASTRGQGFRNTIYF
TGTGCCAGCACGCGGGGACAGGGATTTAGAAACACCATATATTTT
>NA|15|TRBJ2-1|TRBV19|NA
CASSIRQIFSNEQFF
TGTGCCAGTAGTATCCGACAAATCTTCTCCAATGAGCAGTTCTTC
>NA|13|TRBJ1-1|TRBV6-1|NA
CASREGLYTEAFF
TGTGCCAGCAGAGAGGGACTGTACACTGAAGCTTTCTTT